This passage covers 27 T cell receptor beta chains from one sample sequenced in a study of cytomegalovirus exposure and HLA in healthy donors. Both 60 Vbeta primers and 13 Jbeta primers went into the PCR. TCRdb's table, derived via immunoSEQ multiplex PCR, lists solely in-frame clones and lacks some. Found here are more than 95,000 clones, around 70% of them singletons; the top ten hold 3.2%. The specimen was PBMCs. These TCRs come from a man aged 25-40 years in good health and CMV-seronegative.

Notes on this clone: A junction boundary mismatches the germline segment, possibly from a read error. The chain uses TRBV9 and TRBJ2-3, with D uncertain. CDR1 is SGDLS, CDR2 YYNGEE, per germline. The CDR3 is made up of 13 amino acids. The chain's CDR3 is CASSGLSTNTQYF. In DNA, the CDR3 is TGTGCCAGCAGCGGACTTAGCACAAATACGCAGTATTTT. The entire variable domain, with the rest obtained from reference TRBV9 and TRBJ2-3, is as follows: DSGVTQTPKHLITATGQRVTLRCSPRSGDLSVYWYQQSLDQGLQFLIQYYNGEERAKGNILERFSAQQFPDLHSELNLSSLELGDSALYFCASSGLSTNTQYFGPGTRLTVL.

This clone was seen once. In DNA form, the CDR3 reads TGTGCCAGCAGCGGAGCCACAGGGGGCTACGAGCAGTACTTC. It specifies CASSGATGGYEQYF. The rearrangement links TRBV7-2 to TRBJ2-7; 8 nucleotides line up with TRBD1. From germline, CDR1 is SGHTA and CDR2 FQGNSA. The CDR3 has 14 residues. With 5 bases clipped from V and 3 bases from J, the junction kept 6 bases outside the gene matches.

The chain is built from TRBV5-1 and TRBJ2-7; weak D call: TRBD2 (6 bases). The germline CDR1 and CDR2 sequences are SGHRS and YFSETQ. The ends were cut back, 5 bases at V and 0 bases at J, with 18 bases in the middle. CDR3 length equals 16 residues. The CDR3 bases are TGCGCCAGCAGTTTGTCAGCGGGTGCCAGCTCCTACGAGCAGTACTTC. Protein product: CASSLSAGASSYEQYF.

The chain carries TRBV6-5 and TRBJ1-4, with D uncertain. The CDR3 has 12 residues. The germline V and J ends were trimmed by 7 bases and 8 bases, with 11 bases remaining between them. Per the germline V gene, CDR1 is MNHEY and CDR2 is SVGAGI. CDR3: CASKRREEKLFF. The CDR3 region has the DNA TGTGCCAGCAAAAGGAGAGAGGAAAAACTGTTTTTT.

CDR3 residues: CASSAQGEAEAFF. CDR3 DNA: TGTGCCAGCAGCGCCCAAGGGGAGGCAGAAGCTTTCTTT. This rearrangement joins TRBV7-9 to TRBJ1-1, with D tentatively TRBD1 (5 bases). The CDR3 covers 13 residues. Between the trimmed V and J ends, which lost 5 bases and 8 bases, there was a span of 15 bases. The germline V gene encodes CDR1 SEHNR and CDR2 FQNEAQ (reference sequence).

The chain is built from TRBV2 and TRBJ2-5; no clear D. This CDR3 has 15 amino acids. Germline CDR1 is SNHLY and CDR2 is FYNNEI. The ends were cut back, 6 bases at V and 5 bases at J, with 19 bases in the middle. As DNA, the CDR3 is TGTGCCAGCAGCCCTACCGGTAGCTTCGGGGAGACCCAGTACTTC. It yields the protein CASSPTGSFGETQYF.

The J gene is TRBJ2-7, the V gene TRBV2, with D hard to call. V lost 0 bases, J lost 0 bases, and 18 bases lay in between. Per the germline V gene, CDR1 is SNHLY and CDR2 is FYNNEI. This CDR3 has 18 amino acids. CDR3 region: CASSEALSRHQSSYEQYF. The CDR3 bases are TGTGCCAGCAGTGAAGCCCTATCAAGACACCAGAGCTCCTACGAGCAGTACTTC.

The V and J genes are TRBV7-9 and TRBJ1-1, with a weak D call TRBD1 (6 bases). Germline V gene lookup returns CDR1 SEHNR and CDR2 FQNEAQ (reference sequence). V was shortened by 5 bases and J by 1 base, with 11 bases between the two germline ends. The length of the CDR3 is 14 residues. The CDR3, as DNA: TGTGCCAGCAGCCTACAGGGTGGGAACACTGAAGCTTTCTTT. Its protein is CASSLQGGNTEAFF.

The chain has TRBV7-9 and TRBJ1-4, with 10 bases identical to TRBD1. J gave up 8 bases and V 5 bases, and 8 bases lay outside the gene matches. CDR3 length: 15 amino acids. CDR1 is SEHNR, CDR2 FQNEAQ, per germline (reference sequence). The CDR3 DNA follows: TGTGCCAGCAGCATTACCGGGACAGGGGTCGAAAAACTGTTTTTT. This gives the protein CASSITGTGVEKLFF.

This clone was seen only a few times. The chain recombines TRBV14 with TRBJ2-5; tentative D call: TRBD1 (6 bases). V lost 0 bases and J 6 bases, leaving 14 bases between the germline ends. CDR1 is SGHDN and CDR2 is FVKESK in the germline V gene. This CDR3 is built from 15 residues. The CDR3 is CASSQDPYRVQTQYF. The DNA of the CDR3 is TGTGCCAGCAGCCAAGATCCCTACAGGGTACAGACCCAGTACTTC.

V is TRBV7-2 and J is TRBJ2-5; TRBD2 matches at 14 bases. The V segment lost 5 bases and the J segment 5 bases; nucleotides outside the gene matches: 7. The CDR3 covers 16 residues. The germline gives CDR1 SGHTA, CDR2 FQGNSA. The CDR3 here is CASSVGLAGVGETQYF. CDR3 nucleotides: TGTGCCAGCAGCGTGGGACTAGCGGGAGTTGGTGAGACCCAGTACTTC.

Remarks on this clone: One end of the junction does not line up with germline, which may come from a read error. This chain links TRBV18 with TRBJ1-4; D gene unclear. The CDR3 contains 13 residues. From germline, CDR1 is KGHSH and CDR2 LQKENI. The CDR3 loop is CASSPLDSEKLFF. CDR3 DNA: TGTGCCAGCTCCCCACTTGACTCGGAAAAACTGTTTTTT.

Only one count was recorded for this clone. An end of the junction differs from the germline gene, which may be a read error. In nucleotides, the CDR3 is TGTGTCACCAGCTCCCCCAAAGGGACAGGGAGGGGGCAAGAGACCCAGTACTTC. It translates to CVTSSPKGTGRGQETQYF. V usage is TRBV15 and J usage is TRBJ2-5; 9 bases map to TRBD1. Germline assignment: CDR1 LNHNV and CDR2 YYDKDF (reference sequence). The CDR3 loop spans 18 amino acids.

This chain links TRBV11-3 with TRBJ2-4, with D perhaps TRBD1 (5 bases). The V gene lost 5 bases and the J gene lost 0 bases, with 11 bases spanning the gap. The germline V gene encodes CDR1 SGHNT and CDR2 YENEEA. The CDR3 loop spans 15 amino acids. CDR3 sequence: CASSPTGLAKNIQYF. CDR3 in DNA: TGTGCCAGCAGCCCCACAGGTTTAGCCAAAAACATTCAGTACTTC.

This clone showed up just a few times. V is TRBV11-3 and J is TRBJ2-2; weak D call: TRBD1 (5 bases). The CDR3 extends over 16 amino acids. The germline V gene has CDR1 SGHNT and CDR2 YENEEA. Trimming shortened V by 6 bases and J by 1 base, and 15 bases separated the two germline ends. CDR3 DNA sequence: TGTGCCAGCAGTTCTGGGAAAGGGGTGAACACCGGGGAGCTGTTTTTT. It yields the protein CASSSGKGVNTGELFF.

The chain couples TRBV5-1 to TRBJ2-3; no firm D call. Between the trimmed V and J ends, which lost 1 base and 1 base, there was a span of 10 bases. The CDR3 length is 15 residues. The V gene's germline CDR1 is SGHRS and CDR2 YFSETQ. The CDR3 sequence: CASSLPGTGTDTQYF. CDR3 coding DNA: TGCGCCAGCAGCTTGCCGGGTACGGGCACAGATACGCAGTATTTT.

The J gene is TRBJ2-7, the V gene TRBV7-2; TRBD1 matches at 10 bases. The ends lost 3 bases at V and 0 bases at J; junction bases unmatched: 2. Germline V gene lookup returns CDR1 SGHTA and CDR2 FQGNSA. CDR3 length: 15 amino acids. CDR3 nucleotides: TGTGCCAGCAGCTTGGGACAGGGGACCTCCTACGAGCAGTACTTC. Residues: CASSLGQGTSYEQYF.

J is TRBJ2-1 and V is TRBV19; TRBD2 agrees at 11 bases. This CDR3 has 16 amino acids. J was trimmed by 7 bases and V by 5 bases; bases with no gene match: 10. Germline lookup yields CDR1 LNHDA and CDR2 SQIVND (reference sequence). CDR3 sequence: CASSSLAGGKRNEQFF. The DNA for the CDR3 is TGTGCCAGTAGTTCCTTAGCGGGAGGGAAGAGGAATGAGCAGTTCTTC.

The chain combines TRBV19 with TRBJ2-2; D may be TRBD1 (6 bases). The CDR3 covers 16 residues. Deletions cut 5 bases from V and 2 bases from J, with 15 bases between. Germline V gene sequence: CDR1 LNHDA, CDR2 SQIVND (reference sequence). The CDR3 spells CASSSPRDINTGELFF. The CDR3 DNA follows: TGTGCCAGTAGTTCCCCCCGGGACATTAACACCGGGGAGCTGTTTTTT.

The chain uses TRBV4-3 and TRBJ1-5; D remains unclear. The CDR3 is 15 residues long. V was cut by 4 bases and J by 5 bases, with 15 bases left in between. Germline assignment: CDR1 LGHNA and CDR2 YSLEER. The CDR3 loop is CASSPRVRADQPQHF. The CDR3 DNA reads TGCGCCAGCAGCCCCCGAGTGAGGGCTGATCAGCCCCAGCATTTT.

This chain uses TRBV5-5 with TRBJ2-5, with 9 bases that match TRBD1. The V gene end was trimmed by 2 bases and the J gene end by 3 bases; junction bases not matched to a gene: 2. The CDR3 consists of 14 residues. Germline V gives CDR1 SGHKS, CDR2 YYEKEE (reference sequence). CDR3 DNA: TGTGCCAGCAGCTTACAGGGGGCGAAAGAGACCCAGTACTTC. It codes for CASSLQGAKETQYF.

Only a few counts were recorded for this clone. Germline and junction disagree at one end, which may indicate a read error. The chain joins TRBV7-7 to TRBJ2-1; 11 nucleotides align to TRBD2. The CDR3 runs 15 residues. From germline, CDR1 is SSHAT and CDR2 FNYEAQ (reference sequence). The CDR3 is CASSSGLAGDNEQFF. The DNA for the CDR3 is TGTGCTAGCAGCTCAGGACTAGCGGGCGACAATGAGCAGTTCTTC.

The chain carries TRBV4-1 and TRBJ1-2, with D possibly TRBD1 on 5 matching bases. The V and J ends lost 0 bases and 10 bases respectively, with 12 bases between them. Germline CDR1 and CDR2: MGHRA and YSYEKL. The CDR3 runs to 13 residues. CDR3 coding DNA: TGCGCCAGCAGCCAAGAGCGGAGGGGTGACTACACCTTC. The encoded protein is CASSQERRGDYTF.

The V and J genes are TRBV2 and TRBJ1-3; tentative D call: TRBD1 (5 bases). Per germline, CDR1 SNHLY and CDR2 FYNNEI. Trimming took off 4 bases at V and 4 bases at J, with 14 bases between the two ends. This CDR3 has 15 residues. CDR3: CASSGQGTQGNTIYF. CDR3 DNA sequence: TGTGCCAGCAGTGGTCAGGGTACGCAGGGAAACACCATATATTTT.

The DNA of the CDR3 is TGTGCCAGCAGCTTGGACAGGAACACAGATACGCAGTATTTT. Translated: CASSLDRNTDTQYF. The gene calls are TRBV11-3 and TRBJ2-3; 7 nucleotides align to TRBD1. This CDR3 is 14 amino acids long. Germline assignment: CDR1 SGHNT and CDR2 YENEEA. Trimming cost V 3 bases and J 2 bases; bases outside gene matches: 2. The whole variable domain, remainder taken from reference TRBV11-3 and TRBJ2-3, is EAGVVQSPRYKIIEKKQPVAFWCNPISGHNTLYWYLQNLGQGPELLIRYENEEAVDDSQLPKDRFSAERLKGVDSTLKIQPAELGDSAVYLCASSLDRNTDTQYFGPGTRLTVL.

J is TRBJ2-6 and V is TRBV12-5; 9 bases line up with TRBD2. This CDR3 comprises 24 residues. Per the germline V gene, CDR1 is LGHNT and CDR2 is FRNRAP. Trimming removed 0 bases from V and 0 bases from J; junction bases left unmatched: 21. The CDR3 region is CASGLVPRWVAGVYSDSGANVLTF. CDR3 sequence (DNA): TGTGCTAGTGGTTTGGTCCCCCGGTGGGTAGCGGGAGTGTATAGCGACTCTGGGGCCAACGTCCTGACTTTC.

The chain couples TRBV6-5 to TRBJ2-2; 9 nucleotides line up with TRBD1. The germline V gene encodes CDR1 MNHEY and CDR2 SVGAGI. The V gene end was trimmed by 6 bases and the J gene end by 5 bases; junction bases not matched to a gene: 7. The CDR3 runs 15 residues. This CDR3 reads CASRTGTGKTGELFF. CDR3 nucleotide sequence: TGTGCCAGCAGGACCGGGACAGGGAAGACCGGGGAGCTGTTTTTT.